A single sample gave rise to the 12 T cell receptor beta chains below, sequenced in a study of T cells in localized non-small cell lung cancer. Data came from immunoSEQ multiplex PCR; TCRdb stores just in-frame clones and leaves some out. Of tens of thousands of clones in the sample, approximately 86% were seen once. This sample comprised peripheral blood mononuclear cells, obtained before any cancer treatment. The receptor source for this set is a man between 35 and 75 years old with stage III lung adenocarcinoma.

The chain has TRBV25-1 and TRBJ1-6, with D uncertain. V lost 1 base and J lost 9, with 19 bases in between. This CDR3 is 17 amino acids long. Looked up from germline, CDR1 is MGHDK and CDR2 is SYGVNS. Here the CDR3 reads CASSELEGGSIGSPLHF. CDR3 nucleotide sequence: TGTGCCAGCAGTGAATTAGAGGGCGGCTCTATAGGTTCACCCCTCCACTTT.

J is TRBJ2-5 and V is TRBV4-1; 10 bases align to TRBD2. The CDR3 extends over 16 amino acids. The J segment lost 5 bases and the V segment lost 5 bases, leaving 11 bases of the junction unmatched. The germline V gene encodes CDR1 MGHRA and CDR2 YSYEKL. CDR3 sequence: CASSSLQRGGRETQYF. CDR3 in DNA: TGCGCCAGCAGCTCACTACAGCGGGGGGGCCGCGAGACCCAGTACTTC.

J is TRBJ1-2 and V is TRBV6-5; TRBD1 is a possible D gene (6 bases). CDR1 is MNHEY and CDR2 is SVGAGI in the germline V gene. The CDR3 has 15 amino acids. V lost 10 bases to trimming and J lost 7 bases, with 25 bases between them. CDR3: CATTRGGQGSSGYTF. CDR3 DNA sequence: TGTGCCACCACGAGGGGGGGCCAGGGCTCCTCTGGCTACACCTTC.

This chain uses TRBV18 with TRBJ2-2; D might be TRBD1 (5 bases). Germline CDR1 KGHSH, CDR2 LQKENI. V lost 8 bases and J lost 6, with 13 bases in between. CDR3 length: 13 residues. In DNA, the CDR3 is TGTGCCAGCGATGAAACAGGTGCCGGGGAGCTGTTTTTT. This sequence encodes CASDETGAGELFF.

This clone was counted a single time. CDR3 sequence (DNA): TGTGCCTGGAGTGTTGGGGCCGGTAATGAAAAACTGTTTTTT. This codes for CAWSVGAGNEKLFF. The gene calls are TRBV30 and TRBJ1-4; possibly TRBD1 for D (5 bases). Looked up from germline, CDR1 is GTSNPN and CDR2 is SVGIG (reference sequence). V dropped 0 bases and J dropped 4 bases, with 9 bases sitting between them. This CDR3 contains 14 residues.

The J gene is TRBJ2-3, the V gene TRBV7-9, with 9 bases matching TRBD2. V lost 4 bases, J lost 0 bases, and 11 bases stayed unmatched. The CDR3 has 18 amino acids. CDR1 is SEHNR, CDR2 FQNEAQ, per germline (reference sequence). This chain's CDR3 is CASSSRPGTSWSTDTQYF. CDR3 DNA sequence: TGTGCCAGCAGCTCCCGTCCCGGGACTAGCTGGAGCACAGATACGCAGTATTTT. Complete variable domain (other parts from reference TRBV7-9 and TRBJ2-3): DTGVSQNPRHKITKRGQNVTFRCDPISEHNRLYWYRQTLGQGPEFLTYFQNEAQLEKSRLLSDRFSAERPKGSFSTLEIQRTEQGDSAMYLCASSSRPGTSWSTDTQYFGPGTRLTVL.

J is TRBJ2-2 and V is TRBV2, with TRBD2 identical over 7 bases. V shed 2 bases and J 4 bases; nucleotides not matched to a gene: 4. The germline V gene encodes CDR1 SNHLY and CDR2 FYNNEI. CDR3 length: 15 residues. The CDR3 DNA sequence: TGTGCCAGCAGTGAAAGCGGGGAGGCCACCGGGGAGCTGTTTTTT. Translating gives CASSESGEATGELFF.

The chain carries TRBV4-3 and TRBJ2-7; D gene uncertain. Germline V gives CDR1 LGHNA, CDR2 YSLEER. This CDR3 has 15 residues. Trimming removed 0 bases from V and 2 bases from J, with 11 bases in between. The CDR3 nucleotides are TGCGCCAGCAGCCAAGATTTGGGCCGTACCTACGAGCAGTACTTC. Its protein product is CASSQDLGRTYEQYF.

CDR3 DNA: TGTGCCAGCAGCTACGCTGCTGGCACAGATACGCAGTATTTT. Its translation: CASSYAAGTDTQYF. The V call is TRBV7-2, the J call TRBJ2-3; D uncertain. The germline CDR1 and CDR2 sequences are SGHTA and FQGNSA. Trimming left V 4 bases short and J 1 base short, with 9 bases between. The CDR3 extends over 14 amino acids.

V gene TRBV10-3 combines with J gene TRBJ1-6; TRBD1 aligns across 11 bases. The CDR3 sequence is 21 residues long. Germline CDR1 reads ENHRY; CDR2 reads SYGVKD. Trimming at V came to 8 bases and at J to 0 bases, leaving 18 bases not matched to a gene. For the CDR3, the DNA is TGTGCCATCCCAAAACCGGCCCCGGACAGGGGGCTAAGCTCCTATAATTCACCCCTCCACTTT. Its protein is CAIPKPAPDRGLSSYNSPLHF.

The chain recombines TRBV7-8 with TRBJ1-1; D possibly corresponds to TRBD1 (5 bases). V was cut by 1 base and J by 1 base, with 7 bases left in between. From germline, CDR1 is SGHVS and CDR2 FQNEAQ. This CDR3 is 14 amino acids long. CDR3 nucleotide sequence: TGTGCCAGCAGCTTAGGGACACGGAACACTGAAGCTTTCTTT. Residues: CASSLGTRNTEAFF.

The chain combines TRBV7-2 with TRBJ2-1; TRBD2 aligns across 8 bases. Germline-derived CDR1 and CDR2 are SGHTA and FQGNSA. The length of the CDR3 is 17 residues. The ends lost 1 base at V and 6 bases at J; junction bases unmatched: 11. The CDR3 DNA sequence: TGTGCCAGCAGCTTAGTTAGTCGGGGGGGCCAAGCCAATGAGCAGTTCTTC. Amino acid sequence: CASSLVSRGGQANEQFF.